Below are 21 T cell receptor beta chains sequenced from a single sample in a study of blood T cell repertoires in COVID-19. Libraries were prepared by immunoSEQ multiplex PCR; TCRdb keeps only in-frame clonotypes and omits some of them. The sample yields fewer than 35,000 clones, 65% to 90% seen once. Sequencing was performed on peripheral blood. The receptors here all came from an elderly man with active COVID-19.

The J gene is TRBJ2-5, the V gene TRBV10-3; 8 nucleotides match TRBD2. CDR3 length: 17 amino acids. Germline V gene lookup returns CDR1 ENHRY and CDR2 SYGVKD. Trimming at V came to 2 bases and at J to 2 bases, leaving 10 bases not matched to a gene. CDR3 protein: CAISEKGAGGFQETQYF. CDR3 nucleotide sequence: TGTGCCATCAGTGAGAAAGGGGCGGGGGGCTTTCAAGAGACCCAGTACTTC.

This clone appeared a few times. This chain joins TRBV9 and TRBJ2-5; 13 nucleotides match TRBD2. J was trimmed by 3 bases and V by 3 bases; bases with no gene match: 5. Germline V gene data show CDR1 as SGDLS and CDR2 as YYNGEE. CDR3 length: 16 amino acids. The DNA for the CDR3 is TGTGCCAGCAGCGCCTTTGGGACTAGCGGGAAAGAGACCCAGTACTTC. This encodes CASSAFGTSGKETQYF.

The rearrangement joins TRBV2 to TRBJ2-1; D may be TRBD1 (6 bases). V lost 0 bases to trimming and J lost 1 base, with 7 bases between them. CDR1 and CDR2 (germline): SNHLY, FYNNEI. This CDR3 has 15 residues. The CDR3 DNA follows: TGTGCCAGCAGTGAAGCGGGGGCTTCCTACAATGAGCAGTTCTTC. Translating it yields CASSEAGASYNEQFF.

The V call is TRBV21-1, the J call TRBJ2-2; TRBD2, the table's D call, was not compared with the DNA. TRBV21-1 is labeled a pseudogene. The CDR3 runs to 21 residues. The CDR3 bases are TGTGCCAGCAGCAAAGGTATCTTTAAAGCGGGGGGTTTACGGGACACCGGGGAGCTGTTTTTT. It encodes CASSKGIFKAGGLRDTGELFF.

This chain joins TRBV9 and TRBJ2-7, with D perhaps TRBD1 (5 bases). The CDR3 has 17 residues. Trimming removed 5 bases from V and 3 bases from J, with 24 bases in between. CDR1 SGDLS and CDR2 YYNGEE come from the germline V gene. Here the CDR3 DNA reads TGTGCCAGCAGTCCGGAGTCCCCAAGGGGTCTAGACTACGAGCAGTACTTC. This translates into CASSPESPRGLDYEQYF.

This sequence joins TRBV13 and TRBJ2-5, with a weak D call TRBD2 (7 bases). The CDR3 is made up of 14 amino acids. The germline V and J ends were trimmed by 5 bases and 6 bases, with 16 bases remaining between them. Germline V CDR1 and CDR2: PRHDT, FYEKMQ (reference sequence). CDR3 nucleotide sequence: TGTGCCAGCAGCCCTGGGGCGGGGGCGAAGACCCAGTACTTC. Translation: CASSPGAGAKTQYF.

In its sample, this clone was seen a few times. CDR3 bases: TGTGCCAGCAGCTTACAGTGGTTGGACGAGCAGTACTTC. Protein product: CASSLQWLDEQYF. The rearrangement joins TRBV7-2 to TRBJ2-7; D unresolved. The CDR3 has 13 amino acids. Germline-derived CDR1 and CDR2 are SGHTA and FQGNSA. Trimming stripped 2 bases from V and 5 bases from J, with 10 bases between. Supplemented by reference TRBV7-2 and TRBJ2-7, the full variable domain reads GAGVSQSPSNKVTEKGKDVELRCDPISGHTALYWYRQSLGQGLEFLIYFQGNSAPDKSGLPSDRFSAERTGGSVSTLTIQRTQQEDSAVYLCASSLQWLDEQYFGPGTRLTVT.

This CDR3 reads CASPPGGTVVTDTQYF. The CDR3 DNA reads TGTGCCAGCCCCCCGGGTGGGACAGTGGTCACAGATACGCAGTATTTT. The J gene is TRBJ2-3, the V gene TRBV7-2, with 7 bases aligning to TRBD1. V lost 8 bases, J lost 2 bases, and 13 bases stayed unmatched. The CDR3 runs 16 residues. The V gene's germline CDR1 is SGHTA and CDR2 FQGNSA.

The chain has TRBV19 and TRBJ1-1; 7 nucleotides line up with TRBD1. The CDR3 spans 15 residues. CDR1 is LNHDA, CDR2 SQIVND, per germline (reference sequence). With 4 bases clipped from V and 3 bases from J, the junction kept 8 bases outside the gene matches. The CDR3 loop reads CASSTTDRAHTEAFF. For the CDR3, the DNA is TGTGCCAGTAGTACCACAGACAGGGCTCACACTGAAGCTTTCTTT.

The V gene is TRBV5-1, the J gene TRBJ1-3, with D possibly matching TRBD1 (6 bases). V lost 4 bases, J lost 1 base, and 18 bases lay in between. CDR1 SGHRS and CDR2 YFSETQ come from the germline V gene. CDR3 length: 17 amino acids. The CDR3 DNA reads TGCGCCAGCAGCAACCCTTTACAGGGACGGTCTGGAAACACCATATATTTT. Protein: CASSNPLQGRSGNTIYF. Full variable domain (missing parts from reference TRBV5-1 and TRBJ1-3): KAGVTQTPRYLIKTRGQQVTLSCSPISGHRSVSWYQQTPGQGLQFLFEYFSETQRNKGNFPGRFSGRQFSNSRSEMNVSTLELGDSALYLCASSNPLQGRSGNTIYFGEGSWLTVV.

This clone was recorded once. V and J are TRBV19 and TRBJ2-7; tentative D call: TRBD2 (6 bases). The CDR3 has 16 residues. V shed 1 base and J shed 6 bases, with 19 bases lying between them. From germline, CDR1 is LNHDA and CDR2 SQIVND (reference sequence). The CDR3 region is CASSIAGEAALREQYF. CDR3 bases: TGTGCCAGTAGTATAGCGGGGGAAGCAGCCCTACGCGAGCAGTACTTC.

The rearrangement uses TRBV10-3 and TRBJ1-2; 8 bases align to TRBD1. The germline V gene has CDR1 ENHRY and CDR2 SYGVKD. The J segment lost 3 bases and the V segment lost 8 bases, leaving 8 bases of the junction unmatched. The CDR3 spans 14 residues. The CDR3 reads CAIEDREGDYGYTF. CDR3 sequence (DNA): TGTGCCATCGAGGACAGGGAGGGGGACTATGGCTACACCTTC.

This rearrangement joins TRBV6-5 to TRBJ1-2; tentatively, D is TRBD1 (6 bases). CDR1 and CDR2 from the germline V gene are MNHEY and SVGAGI. Trimming pared 6 bases from V and 1 base from J, leaving 15 bases between. The CDR3 covers 15 residues. The CDR3 DNA reads TGTGCCAGCAGAGTCATTACAGGGATTAACTATGGCTACACCTTC. It codes for CASRVITGINYGYTF.

The CDR3 DNA reads as TGTGCCAGCAGCGGAGTAGGGGAGGGGGGCAGGTTCGCAGATACGCAGTATTTT. Protein: CASSGVGEGGRFADTQYF. The chain is built from TRBV9 and TRBJ2-3, with D tentatively TRBD2 (7 bases). Per germline, CDR1 SGDLS and CDR2 YYNGEE. This CDR3 is built from 18 residues. V dropped 3 bases and J dropped 4 bases, with 24 bases sitting between them.

This chain links TRBV5-1 with TRBJ1-1; D not resolved. V dropped 4 bases and J dropped 1 base, with 8 bases sitting between them. The CDR3 has 13 amino acids. Germline CDR1 is SGHRS and CDR2 is YFSETQ. CDR3 in amino acids: CASSGPANTEAFF. CDR3 sequence (DNA): TGCGCCAGCAGCGGGCCGGCGAACACTGAAGCTTTCTTT.

This clone has just a few counts. V and J are TRBV28 and TRBJ1-1, with 10 bases fitting TRBD1. This CDR3 contains 14 residues. V trimming: 6 bases; J trimming: 5 bases; junction bases outside the gene matches: 6. CDR1 MDHEN and CDR2 SYDVKM come from the germline V gene. The CDR3 sequence: CASRWTGGVTEAFF. The CDR3 nucleotides are TGTGCCAGCAGATGGACAGGGGGAGTTACTGAAGCTTTCTTT.

The V gene is TRBV28, the J gene TRBJ1-4; D is perhaps TRBD1 (6 bases). CDR3 size: 13 residues. Germline CDR1 MDHEN, CDR2 SYDVKM. Trimming shortened V by 10 bases and J by 7 bases, and 16 bases separated the two germline ends. The CDR3 region is CATQGTSGEKLFF. CDR3 nucleotides: TGTGCCACTCAGGGGACGTCGGGTGAAAAACTGTTTTTT.

The genes are TRBV7-9 and TRBJ1-6; D remains unclear. The CDR3 totals 14 residues. V dropped 4 bases and J dropped 8 bases, with 12 bases sitting between them. CDR1 and CDR2 from the germline V gene are SEHNR and FQNEAQ (reference sequence). The CDR3 region is CASSSRTDYSPLHF. CDR3 nucleotides: TGTGCCAGCAGCTCAAGGACTGATTATTCACCCCTCCACTTT.

The chain uses TRBV12-3 or TRBV12-4 and TRBJ1-2, with 8 bases identical to TRBD1. V was pared by 6 bases and J by 4 bases, with 4 bases of the junction left unmatched. This CDR3 is 13 amino acids long. CDR3 residues: CASRGTGSYGYTF. In DNA, the CDR3 is TGTGCCAGCAGGGGGACAGGCTCCTATGGCTACACCTTC.

The CDR3 nucleotides read TGTGCCAGCAGCGTACTCGAAGGGGCAGATACGCAGTATTTT. Residues: CASSVLEGADTQYF. The chain combines TRBV9 with TRBJ2-3; a possible D gene is TRBD1 (5 bases). This CDR3 contains 14 residues. V was clipped by 1 base and J by 4 bases, with 10 bases between them. Germline V lookup: CDR1 SGDLS, CDR2 YYNGEE.

The chain links TRBV5-5 to TRBJ1-2; D remains unclear. The germline V gene encodes CDR1 SGHKS and CDR2 YYEKEE (reference sequence). V was trimmed by 4 bases and J by 4 bases, leaving 14 bases between them. The CDR3 consists of 14 residues. CDR3 region: CASSVQVPGYGYTF. CDR3 DNA: TGTGCCAGCAGCGTTCAAGTTCCAGGCTATGGCTACACCTTC.